The text below deals with one TCR beta chain. Data came from immunoSEQ multiplex PCR; TCRdb stores just in-frame clones and leaves some out. This table has some 80,000 clones, about 88% appearing once. This sample was included in a study of OX40 agonist ivuxolimab in advanced cancers. In the study overall: The dose of intravenous ivuxolimab that patients received every 2 weeks ranged from 0.01 to 10 mg/kg. Each dose-escalation patient presented with hepatocellular carcinoma, melanoma, renal cell or head and neck cancer.

The V gene end was trimmed by 1 base and the J gene end by 6 bases; junction bases not matched to a gene: 1. The CDR3 is 15 amino acids. Germline CDR1 SGHAT, CDR2 FQNNGV. This TCR was sampled from an adult with an advanced solid tumor such as melanoma, head and neck, liver or kidney cancer. The chain links TRBV11-2 to TRBJ2-6, with 9 bases lining up with TRBD1. The sample consisted of CD4+ or CD8+ T cells sorted from blood, taken in a trial of the OX40 agonist ivuxolimab. CDR3 nucleotides: TGTGCCAGCAGCTTAGCACAGGGGGCGGCCAACGTCCTGACTTTC. Translation: CASSLAQGAANVLTF.